This T cell receptor beta chain derives from a study of molecular identifiers for immune sequencing clone quantification. TCRdb independently ran MiXCR on the PCR reads; one entry per CDR3 protein. The repertoire has fewer than 350,000 distinct CDR3 sequences, roughly 23% of them found once; the top ten carry approximately 0.83%. This CDR3 spans 13 amino acids. The junction had 6 bases not matched to a gene; V was cut back by 8 bases and J by 6 bases. Germline V gene lookup returns CDR1 LGHDT and CDR2 YNNKEL (reference sequence). The specimen was naive CD8+ T cells from blood, with Jurkat cell RNA spiked in. As for subset: FACS-sorted CD8+CD4-CCR7+CD45RA+ naive T cells. The clonotype was recovered from a human donor in good health. Some libraries in this study had Jurkat cell RNA spiked in. The rearrangement links TRBV3-1 to TRBJ2-7; 11 nucleotides align to TRBD1. CDR3 DNA sequence: TGTGCCAGCCAGCCCGGGACAGGGGGCGAGCAGTACTTC. Translating it yields CASQPGTGGEQYF.